This T cell receptor (beta chain) came from a study of early T cells in non-severe SARS-CoV-2 infection. Study overall: Chains were not paired, and sequencing was done on bulk RNA from unsorted whole blood.

V shed 3 bases and J shed 9 bases, with 15 bases lying between them. This CDR3 comprises 15 residues. This clonotype has a count of ten or more. Unique molecular identifiers were added to individual cDNA molecules. MiXCR was run by TCRdb on the 5' RACE reads, yielding one entry per CDR3 protein. The sample shows just under 65,000 distinct CDR3 sequences, 5.5% to 7% of them seen only once. The chain joins TRBV12-3 or TRBV12-4 to TRBJ1-6, with D perhaps matching TRBD1 (6 bases). The receptor was derived from an adult who was a healthcare worker with PCR-confirmed SARS-CoV-2 infection or an uninfected control (not recorded which). This material consisted of whole blood, taken at baseline. The CDR3 reads CASSLVQGTGSPLHF. The CDR3 coding sequence is TGTGCCAGCAGTTTGGTACAGGGAACCGGTTCACCCCTCCACTTT.